This T cell receptor (beta chain) was captured by sequencing in a study of PD-L1 blockade in urothelial cancer. Study-wide background: Male patients with bladder-origin urothelial cancer numbered about nine tenths of the roughly 29. Peripheral blood specimens exhibited a median yield of around 150,000 T cells.

The method was immunoSEQ multiplex PCR; TCRdb's version includes in-frame clones alone and lacks a portion of them. The sample comprises about 30,000 clones, around four fifths of which are singletons, and about 2.7% rests with the top ten. Indicated time point: peripheral blood 6 weeks after treatment start. Patients yielded 1 to 8 samples each, pretreatment and on-treatment. The sample consisted of PBMCs, taken around atezolizumab (anti-PD-L1) treatment. The receptor was derived from an older man with urothelial cancer.

In nucleotides, the CDR3 is TGTGCCAGCAGCCCCCGATGGGTAGACAACGAGCAGTACTTC. Its protein is CASSPRWVDNEQYF. This chain joins TRBV7-8 and TRBJ2-7; D is uncertain. Trimming removed 5 bases from V and 5 bases from J, with 16 bases in between. Germline values: CDR1 SGHVS, CDR2 FQNEAQ. The CDR3 is 14 amino acids.